This T cell receptor (beta chain) was retrieved from a study of blood T cell repertoires in COVID-19. Study background: Samples of COVID-19 (acute and convalescent) were obtained from the United States, Italy and Spain. PBMCs, B-cell-depleted T cells, or T cells provided the cDNA or gDNA that made up the material.

Original data processing: For nucleated cells, counts were estimated from reference gene primer amplification. Sequenced by immunoSEQ multiplex PCR; TCRdb stores in-frame clones only, minus some. The DNA gave D and trimming, while V, J and clone size come from that table. Counted here are about 140,000 clones, approximately 82% occurring once; the ten biggest clones make up roughly 1.4%. This CDR3 comprises 15 residues. This chain uses TRBV21-1 with TRBJ2-1; the DNA was not compared with TRBD2, the D call given in the table. TRBV21-1 is listed as a pseudogene. The sequence came from a human donor in a cohort sampled during active COVID-19. Sequenced: peripheral blood. In DNA, the CDR3 is TGTGCCAGCAGGGTAGGGACTAGCGGCTCCAATGAGCAGTTCTTC. It yields the protein CASRVGTSGSNEQFF.